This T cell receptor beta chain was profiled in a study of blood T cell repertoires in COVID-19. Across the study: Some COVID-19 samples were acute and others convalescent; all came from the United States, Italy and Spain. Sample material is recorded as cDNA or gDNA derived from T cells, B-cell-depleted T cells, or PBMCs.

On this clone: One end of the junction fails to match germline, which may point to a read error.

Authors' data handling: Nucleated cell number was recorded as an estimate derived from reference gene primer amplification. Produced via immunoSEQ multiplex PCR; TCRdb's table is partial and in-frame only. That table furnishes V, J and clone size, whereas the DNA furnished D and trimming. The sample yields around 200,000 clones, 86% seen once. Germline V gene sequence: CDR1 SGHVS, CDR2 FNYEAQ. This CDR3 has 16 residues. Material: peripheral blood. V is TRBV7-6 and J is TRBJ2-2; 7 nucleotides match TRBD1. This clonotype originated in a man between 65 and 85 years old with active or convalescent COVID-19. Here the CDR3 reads CASSLAGTVATGELFF. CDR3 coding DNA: TGTGCCAGCAGCCTAGCTGGGACAGTAGCCACCGGGGAGCTGTTTTTT.